The 23 T cell receptor beta chains presented below share a single source sample, sequenced in a study of Tregs in tolerant kidney transplant recipients. The table came from immunoSEQ multiplex PCR; TCRdb's copy has only in-frame clones and leaves some out. In the table there are 92,000 or so clones, around nine tenths of which are singletons. Sequencing was done on a sample of CD8+ T cells from blood. These TCRs come from a human donor in good health.

This clone was observed a few times. The chain links TRBV6-6 to TRBJ1-5; no definite D call. This CDR3 contains 15 residues. V dropped 4 bases and J dropped 0 bases, with 10 bases sitting between them. The germline gives CDR1 MNHNY, CDR2 SVGAGI (reference sequence). This chain's CDR3 is CASSFLAGSNQPQHF. The CDR3 DNA is TGTGCCAGCAGTTTCTTGGCTGGTAGCAATCAGCCCCAGCATTTT.

This rearrangement joins TRBV23-1 to TRBJ2-1, with D uncertain. TRBV23-1 qualifies as an ORF whose function is uncertain. CDR3 size: 17 residues. V shed 0 bases and J shed 6 bases, with 18 bases lying between them. CDR3 sequence reads: CASSQSHPPGLVNEQFF. The DNA of the CDR3 is TGCGCCAGCAGTCAATCACACCCCCCGGGCCTCGTCAATGAGCAGTTCTTC.

The chain has TRBV13 and TRBJ2-1; TRBD1 matches 8 bases. After removal of 2 bases from V and 5 bases from J, the junction contained 5 bases not matched to a gene. The length of the CDR3 is 15 residues. Germline V gene data show CDR1 as PRHDT and CDR2 as FYEKMQ (reference sequence). CDR3 DNA sequence: TGTGCCAGCAGCTTATTTGGGACAGGAAACAATGAGCAGTTCTTC. Its translation: CASSLFGTGNNEQFF.

The V call is TRBV27, the J call TRBJ2-1; TRBD2 matches at 7 bases. Trimming at V came to 3 bases and at J to 0 bases, leaving 2 bases not matched to a gene. The CDR3 covers 15 residues. Germline CDR1 is MNHEY and CDR2 is SMNVEV (reference sequence). The CDR3 protein is CASSFGGGSYNEQFF. CDR3 in DNA: TGTGCCAGCAGTTTTGGGGGGGGCTCCTACAATGAGCAGTTCTTC.

V usage is TRBV15 and J usage is TRBJ2-7; 7 nucleotides match TRBD1. CDR1 and CDR2 from the germline V gene are LNHNV and YYDKDF (reference sequence). This CDR3 has 12 residues. V dropped 6 bases and J dropped 2; count of bases not matched to a gene: 1. CDR3 DNA sequence: TGTGCCACCAGGGACAGGACCTACGAGCAGTACTTC. Encoded protein: CATRDRTYEQYF.

The gene calls are TRBV27 and TRBJ1-1; D not resolved. The germline V and J ends were trimmed by 2 bases and 1 base, with 11 bases remaining between them. Germline CDR1 reads MNHEY; CDR2 reads SMNVEV (reference sequence). CDR3 length: 15 residues. CDR3 loop: CASSLARHPNTEAFF. As DNA, the CDR3 is TGTGCCAGCAGTTTAGCTAGGCACCCGAACACTGAAGCTTTCTTT.

The genes are TRBV30 and TRBJ1-2, with 9 bases aligning to TRBD1. Germline values: CDR1 GTSNPN, CDR2 SVGIG (reference sequence). Trimming cost V 4 bases and J 0 bases; bases outside gene matches: 12. The CDR3 spans 17 residues. CDR3 bases: TGTGCCTGGACCCCTTGGACAGGGGCAACTTCTAACTATGGCTACACCTTC. It yields the protein CAWTPWTGATSNYGYTF.

This rearrangement joins TRBV4-1 to TRBJ2-7; D uncertain. V dropped 0 bases and J dropped 3 bases, with 12 bases sitting between them. There are 15 residues in the CDR3. Germline CDR1 and CDR2: MGHRA and YSYEKL. CDR3 nucleotides: TGCGCCAGCAGCCAAGAAATGGGCGGCTACTACGAGCAGTACTTC. This translates into CASSQEMGGYYEQYF.

The gene calls are TRBV7-9 and TRBJ2-5; D not certain. Germline-derived CDR1 and CDR2 are SEHNR and FQNEAQ (reference sequence). This CDR3 is 15 amino acids long. V was clipped by 4 bases and J by 0 bases, with 12 bases between them. CDR3 sequence reads: CASSYPLGYQETQYF. CDR3 nucleotide sequence: TGTGCCAGCAGCTACCCGCTTGGGTACCAAGAGACCCAGTACTTC.

This sequence joins TRBV27 and TRBJ2-5; D possibly corresponds to TRBD1 (6 bases). The V gene's germline CDR1 is MNHEY and CDR2 SMNVEV (reference sequence). This CDR3 comprises 13 residues. V was pared by 5 bases and J by 5 bases, with 12 bases between. The DNA of the CDR3 is TGTGCCAGCAGTATACAGGGCCCGGAGACCCAGTACTTC. Encoded protein: CASSIQGPETQYF.

The chain uses TRBV29-1 and TRBJ2-7; D uncertain. The germline V gene encodes CDR1 SQVTM and CDR2 ANQGSEA. The CDR3 has 12 residues. The V end was cut by 0 bases, the J end by 3 bases, with 6 bases between. CDR3 DNA: TGCAGCGTTGAAGAAGAAAACTACGAGCAGTACTTC. This translates into CSVEEENYEQYF.

The J gene is TRBJ2-7, the V gene TRBV4-1; 7 positions agree with TRBD2. The CDR3 sequence is 13 residues long. CDR1 and CDR2 from the germline V gene are MGHRA and YSYEKL. V trimming: 2 bases; J trimming: 6 bases; junction bases outside the gene matches: 4. The CDR3 protein is CASSQNSGGEQYF. In DNA form, the CDR3 reads TGCGCCAGCAGCCAAAATTCGGGGGGCGAGCAGTACTTC.

This chain connects TRBV5-4 to TRBJ1-1; 7 nucleotides line up with TRBD1. This CDR3 contains 17 residues. Germline assignment: CDR1 SGHNT and CDR2 YYREEE (reference sequence). V shed 1 base, J shed 3 bases, and the junction held 12 bases outside the gene matches. CDR3 sequence: CASSLRVFRQGDTEAFF. CDR3 in DNA: TGTGCCAGCAGCTTGAGGGTATTTCGGCAGGGGGACACTGAAGCTTTCTTT.

The rearrangement links TRBV25-1 to TRBJ1-1, with D tentatively TRBD1 (5 bases). The germline CDR1 and CDR2 sequences are MGHDK and SYGVNS. V was shortened by 4 bases and J by 5 bases, with 20 bases between the two germline ends. This CDR3 has 16 residues. For the CDR3, the DNA is TGTGCCAGCAGTGGAGTAGGCAGGGCCGTTGGTACTGAAGCTTTCTTT. Its protein is CASSGVGRAVGTEAFF.

The chain recombines TRBV2 with TRBJ2-2; D is uncertain. This CDR3 comprises 13 residues. Germline CDR1 SNHLY, CDR2 FYNNEI. V was clipped by 4 bases and J by 3 bases, with 6 bases between them. CDR3 bases: TGTGCCAGCAGTGGGACCTACACCGGGGAGCTGTTTTTT. Translated, it gives CASSGTYTGELFF. The full variable domain, its missing parts supplied by reference TRBV2 and TRBJ2-2, is EPEVTQTPSHQVTQMGQEVILRCVPISNHLYFYWYRQILGQKVEFLVSFYNNEISEKSEIFDDQFSVERPDGSNFTLKIRSTKLEDSAMYFCASSGTYTGELFFGEGSRLTVL.

The gene calls are TRBV30 and TRBJ2-7, with TRBD1 matching 8 bases. CDR1 and CDR2 from the germline V gene are GTSNPN and SVGIG (reference sequence). The CDR3 is 17 residues long. V shed 0 bases and J 1 base; nucleotides not matched to a gene: 11. The CDR3 loop is CAWSVRQGTGISYEQYF. CDR3 DNA: TGTGCCTGGAGTGTACGTCAGGGGACAGGTATTTCCTACGAGCAGTACTTC.

This clone came up once. The chain recombines TRBV19 with TRBJ2-3; TRBD2 matches at 11 bases. The CDR3 extends over 16 amino acids. Trimming removed 4 bases from V and 5 bases from J; junction bases left unmatched: 8. CDR1 and CDR2 (germline): LNHDA, SQIVND (reference sequence). This CDR3 reads CASSKVAGGLEDTQYF. The CDR3 DNA follows: TGTGCCAGTAGTAAAGTAGCGGGGGGGCTTGAAGATACGCAGTATTTT.

This sequence joins TRBV5-1 and TRBJ2-3; D gene uncertain. The V gene lost 1 base and the J gene lost 0 bases, with 6 bases spanning the gap. CDR3 length: 14 residues. CDR1 and CDR2 (germline): SGHRS, YFSETQ. The CDR3 loop reads CASSLTGSTDTQYF. CDR3 nucleotide sequence: TGCGCCAGCAGCTTGACGGGTAGCACAGATACGCAGTATTTT.

The chain links TRBV7-9 to TRBJ2-7, with TRBD2 matching over 9 bases. This CDR3 has 14 amino acids. V lost 5 bases to trimming and J lost 4 bases; unmatched junction nucleotides: 6. Germline CDR1 reads SEHNR; CDR2 reads FQNEAQ (reference sequence). The CDR3 sequence: CASSNLAGRYEQYF. Here the CDR3 DNA reads TGTGCCAGCAGCAACCTAGCGGGAAGGTACGAGCAGTACTTC.

The genes are TRBV15 and TRBJ1-3; 8 nucleotides align to TRBD1. The CDR3 runs 19 residues. Per the germline V gene, CDR1 is LNHNV and CDR2 is YYDKDF (reference sequence). J gave up 5 bases and V 1 base, and 16 bases lay outside the gene matches. In DNA, the CDR3 is TGTGCCACCAGCAGAGTGGGCAGGGGGCGCCCCCTGTCCAGAAACACCATATATTTT. This sequence encodes CATSRVGRGRPLSRNTIYF.

This chain uses TRBV6-5 with TRBJ1-1, with 12 bases identical to TRBD1. The V segment lost 1 base and the J segment 1 base; nucleotides outside the gene matches: 1. The CDR3 runs 16 residues. Per germline, CDR1 MNHEY and CDR2 SVGAGI. The CDR3 protein is CASSYLGQGANTEAFF. The DNA for the CDR3 is TGTGCCAGCAGTTACTTGGGACAGGGGGCGAACACTGAAGCTTTCTTT.

The V call is TRBV11-3, the J call TRBJ2-2, with TRBD2 identical over 8 bases. CDR1 is SGHNT and CDR2 is YENEEA in the germline V gene. The CDR3 runs to 16 residues. V trimming: 6 bases; J trimming: 0 bases; junction bases outside the gene matches: 6. The CDR3 DNA reads as TGTGCCAGCAGTCGGTTTAGCGGGACGAACACCGGGGAGCTGTTTTTT. The encoded protein is CASSRFSGTNTGELFF.

V gene TRBV7-9 combines with J gene TRBJ1-5; D is undetermined. Trimming took off 3 bases at V and 4 bases at J, with 10 bases between the two ends. Per germline, CDR1 SEHNR and CDR2 FQNEAQ (reference sequence). CDR3 length equals 14 residues. The CDR3 nucleotides are TGTGCCAGCAGCTTCTCGGAGTGGAATCAGCCCCAGCATTTT. Protein product: CASSFSEWNQPQHF.